These 10 T cell receptor beta chains were all obtained from the same sample, sequenced in a study of T-cell reconstitution after alpha-beta-depleted transplantation in children. Preparation of the TCRbeta library was carried out with unique molecular identifiers. TCRdb ran MiXCR on the PCR reads and lists one entry per CDR3 protein. This table holds some 840,000 distinct CDR3 sequences, roughly 15% found once. Sequenced material: PBMCs, mostly from graft donor cells, taken 360 days after TCRalphabeta/CD19-depleted stem cell transplant. The receptors derive from a male patient between 10 and 17 years old who had a stem cell transplant for acute lymphoblastic leukemia, so the T cells may come from the graft donor.

The count of this clonotype is one. The rearrangement uses TRBV9 and TRBJ2-1; D gene unclear. From germline, CDR1 is SGDLS and CDR2 YYNGEE. The CDR3 has 13 amino acids. Deletions cut 3 bases from V and 8 bases from J, with 12 bases between. CDR3 nucleotide sequence: TGTGCCAGCAGCGCCATGGTGGGCCATGAGCAGTTCTTC. Its translation: CASSAMVGHEQFF. The full variable domain, its missing parts supplied by reference TRBV9 and TRBJ2-1, is DSGVTQTPKHLITATGQRVTLRCSPRSGDLSVYWYQQSLDQGLQFLIQYYNGEERAKGNILERFSAQQFPDLHSELNLSSLELGDSALYFCASSAMVGHEQFFGPGTRLTVL.

In this sample, this clonotype turned up a few times. The CDR3 sequence is CASSIQGGGKYEQYF. CDR3 nucleotide sequence: TGTGCCAGCAGCATACAGGGGGGCGGCAAATACGAGCAGTACTTC. V is TRBV7-3 and J is TRBJ2-7, with 8 bases fitting TRBD1. CDR3 length: 15 residues. After removal of 5 bases from V and 4 bases from J, the junction contained 10 bases not matched to a gene. Germline V CDR1 and CDR2: SGHTA, FQGTGA.

The V call is TRBV7-9, the J call TRBJ2-4; D possibly uses TRBD1 or TRBD2 (5 bases each). The CDR3 runs 15 residues. The germline V gene has CDR1 SEHNR and CDR2 FQNEAQ (reference sequence). With 6 bases removed from V and 10 bases from J, the gap between germline ends came to 22 bases. CDR3 amino acids: CASSWGLGTLGIQYF. The CDR3 region has the DNA TGTGCCAGCAGTTGGGGCCTGGGGACCCTAGGGATTCAGTACTTC.

Only a few counts were recorded for this clonotype. The V call is TRBV5-1, the J call TRBJ2-1, with D perhaps given as TRBD1 or TRBD2 (5 bases each). Germline values: CDR1 SGHRS, CDR2 YFSETQ. This CDR3 contains 14 residues. Trimming removed 6 bases at V and 10 bases at J, with 20 bases between. The CDR3 nucleotides are TGCGCCAGCACCAATCCCTCCCGGGGCGGCGAGCAGTTCTTC. Amino acid sequence: CASTNPSRGGEQFF.

Only one count was recorded for this clonotype. The chain combines TRBV2 with TRBJ2-1; D is perhaps TRBD2 (6 bases). This CDR3 contains 17 residues. The germline V gene encodes CDR1 SNHLY and CDR2 FYNNEI. V dropped 4 bases and J dropped 7 bases, with 23 bases sitting between them. The CDR3 spells CASSGGLLAEGRNEQFF. For the CDR3, the DNA is TGTGCCAGCAGTGGGGGCCTCTTAGCGGAGGGGAGGAATGAGCAGTTCTTC.

The gene calls are TRBV20-1 and TRBJ2-3, with D uncertain. CDR3 length equals 14 residues. Germline V lookup: CDR1 DFQATT, CDR2 SNEGSKA (reference sequence). V lost 4 bases and J 0 bases, leaving 11 bases between the germline ends. CDR3 amino acids: CSANPELSTDTQYF. In DNA form, the CDR3 reads TGCAGTGCTAACCCGGAGTTGAGCACAGATACGCAGTATTTT.

The V call is TRBV25-1, the J call TRBJ2-1; maybe TRBD1 (5 bases). There are 16 residues in the CDR3. The V and J ends lost 4 bases and 9 bases respectively, with 22 bases between them. Germline CDR1 and CDR2: MGHDK and SYGVNS. Here the CDR3 DNA reads TGTGCCAGCAGTGTCCCAGGACACCAAGGCGCTTCTGAGCAGTTCTTC. This encodes CASSVPGHQGASEQFF.

The rearrangement uses TRBV5-1 and TRBJ1-2; perhaps TRBD1 as D (6 bases). The V and J ends lost 7 bases and 4 bases respectively, with 17 bases between them. This CDR3 has 14 residues. Germline V CDR1 and CDR2: SGHRS, YFSETQ. CDR3 nucleotide sequence: TGCGCCAGCTCGGGGACAAGCTGGTCCTATGGCTACACCTTC. Protein product: CASSGTSWSYGYTF.

This chain joins TRBV4-2 and TRBJ2-2; D is uncertain. V was clipped by 3 bases and J by 6 bases, with 20 bases between them. Germline V gives CDR1 LGHNA, CDR2 YNFKEQ. This CDR3 region has 17 residues. CDR3 region: CASSHQAELRGAGELFF. The DNA for the CDR3 is TGTGCCAGCAGCCACCAGGCGGAGTTAAGAGGCGCCGGGGAGCTGTTTTTT.

This clonotype has just a few counts. The chain employs TRBV18 and TRBJ1-4; TRBD1 matches 8 bases. The CDR3 is 15 amino acids. Germline assignment: CDR1 KGHSH and CDR2 LQKENI. Unmatched junction bases numbered 5, after V lost 3 bases and J lost 5 bases. The CDR3 protein is CASSPSGTGNEKLFF. The CDR3 nucleotides read TGTGCCAGCTCACCTTCCGGGACAGGAAATGAAAAACTGTTTTTT.